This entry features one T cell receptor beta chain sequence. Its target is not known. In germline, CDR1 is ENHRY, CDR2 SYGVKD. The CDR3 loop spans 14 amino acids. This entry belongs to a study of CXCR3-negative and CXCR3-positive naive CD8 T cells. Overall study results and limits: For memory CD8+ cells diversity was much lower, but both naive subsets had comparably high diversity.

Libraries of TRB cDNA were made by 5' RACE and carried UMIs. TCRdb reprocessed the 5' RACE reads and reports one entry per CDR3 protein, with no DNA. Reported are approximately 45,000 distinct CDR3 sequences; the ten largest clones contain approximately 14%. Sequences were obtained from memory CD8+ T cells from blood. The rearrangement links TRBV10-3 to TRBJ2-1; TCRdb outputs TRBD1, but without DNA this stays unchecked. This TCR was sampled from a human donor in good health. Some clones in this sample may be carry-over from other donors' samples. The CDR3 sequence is CAIRVDGANNEQFF.